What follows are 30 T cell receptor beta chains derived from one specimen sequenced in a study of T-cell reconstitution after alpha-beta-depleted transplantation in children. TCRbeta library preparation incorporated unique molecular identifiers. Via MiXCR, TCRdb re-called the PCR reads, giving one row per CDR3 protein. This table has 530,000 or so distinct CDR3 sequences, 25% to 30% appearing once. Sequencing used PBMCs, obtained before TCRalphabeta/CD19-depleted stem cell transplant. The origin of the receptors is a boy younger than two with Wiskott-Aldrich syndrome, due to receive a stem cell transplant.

As DNA, the CDR3 is TGTGCCAGCGAGGACTACGAGCAGTACTTC. Translated, it gives CASEDYEQYF. This chain links TRBV2 with TRBJ2-7; D is uncertain. V lost 8 bases, J lost 3 bases, and 5 bases lay in between. Germline CDR1 SNHLY, CDR2 FYNNEI. CDR3 size: 10 residues.

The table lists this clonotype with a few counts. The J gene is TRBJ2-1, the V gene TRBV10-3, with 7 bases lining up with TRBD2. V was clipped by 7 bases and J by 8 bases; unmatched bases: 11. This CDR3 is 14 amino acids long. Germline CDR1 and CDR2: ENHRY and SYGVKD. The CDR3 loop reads CAIKSGAGEDEQFF. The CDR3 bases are TGTGCCATCAAGAGTGGTGCGGGAGAGGATGAGCAGTTCTTC.

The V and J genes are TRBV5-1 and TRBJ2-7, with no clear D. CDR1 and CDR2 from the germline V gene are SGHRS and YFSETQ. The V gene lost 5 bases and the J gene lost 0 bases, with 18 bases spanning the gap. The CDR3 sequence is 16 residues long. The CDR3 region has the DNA TGCGCCAGCAGTCGAACCAGGTCCGATCTCTCCTACGAGCAGTACTTC. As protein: CASSRTRSDLSYEQYF.

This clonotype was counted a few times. Here the CDR3 DNA reads TGTGCCAGCAGGCCGCTAGCGGGAGACCCCTACGAGCAGTACTTC. The encoded protein is CASRPLAGDPYEQYF. This chain uses TRBV12-3 or TRBV12-4 with TRBJ2-7; TRBD2 matches at 10 bases. The CDR3 length is 15 residues. After removal of 6 bases from V and 2 bases from J, the junction contained 7 bases not matched to a gene.

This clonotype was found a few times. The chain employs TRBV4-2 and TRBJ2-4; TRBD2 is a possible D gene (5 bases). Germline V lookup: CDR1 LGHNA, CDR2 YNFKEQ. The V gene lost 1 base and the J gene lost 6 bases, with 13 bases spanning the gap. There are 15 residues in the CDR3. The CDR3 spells CASSQGSGEINIQYF. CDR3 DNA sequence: TGTGCCAGCAGCCAAGGGAGTGGGGAGATAAACATTCAGTACTTC.

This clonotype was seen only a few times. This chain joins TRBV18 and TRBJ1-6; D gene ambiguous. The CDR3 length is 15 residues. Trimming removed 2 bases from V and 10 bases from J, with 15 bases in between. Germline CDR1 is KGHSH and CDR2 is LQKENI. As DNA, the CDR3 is TGTGCCAGCTCACCAGCCCGGGATAGCAGGTCACCCCTCCACTTT. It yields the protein CASSPARDSRSPLHF.

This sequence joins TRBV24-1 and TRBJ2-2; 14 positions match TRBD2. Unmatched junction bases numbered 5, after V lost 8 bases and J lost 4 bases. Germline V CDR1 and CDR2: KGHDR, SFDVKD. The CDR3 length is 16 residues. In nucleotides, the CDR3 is TGTGCCACCATGGGACTAGCGGGAGAGTCCACCGGGGAGCTGTTTTTT. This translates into CATMGLAGESTGELFF.

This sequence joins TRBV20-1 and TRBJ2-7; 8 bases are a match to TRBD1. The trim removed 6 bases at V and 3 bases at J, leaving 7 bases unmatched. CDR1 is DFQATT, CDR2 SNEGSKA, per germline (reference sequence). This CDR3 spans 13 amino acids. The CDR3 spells CSALTGDGYEQYF. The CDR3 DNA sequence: TGCAGTGCGCTGACAGGGGATGGCTACGAGCAGTACTTC.

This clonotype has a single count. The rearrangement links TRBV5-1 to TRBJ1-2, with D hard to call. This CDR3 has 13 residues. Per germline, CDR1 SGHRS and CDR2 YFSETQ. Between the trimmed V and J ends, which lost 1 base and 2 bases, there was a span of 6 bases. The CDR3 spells CASSLPGNYGYTF. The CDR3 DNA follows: TGCGCCAGCAGCTTGCCAGGCAACTATGGCTACACCTTC.

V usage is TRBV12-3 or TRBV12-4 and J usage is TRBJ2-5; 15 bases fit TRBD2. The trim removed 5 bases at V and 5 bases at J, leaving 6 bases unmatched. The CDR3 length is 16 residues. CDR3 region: CASSKGTSGGHETQYF. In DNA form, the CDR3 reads TGTGCCAGCAGTAAAGGGACTAGCGGGGGGCACGAGACCCAGTACTTC.

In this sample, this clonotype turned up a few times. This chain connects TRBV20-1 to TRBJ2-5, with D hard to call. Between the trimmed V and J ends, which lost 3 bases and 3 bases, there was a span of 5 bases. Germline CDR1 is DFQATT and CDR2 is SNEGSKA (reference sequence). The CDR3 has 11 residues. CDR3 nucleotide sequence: TGCAGTGCTAGGCGGAAAGAGACCCAGTACTTC. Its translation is CSARRKETQYF.

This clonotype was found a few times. The CDR3 DNA reads as TGTGCCAGCAGTTTAAGGTCCAGAGCTGAAGCTTTCTTT. It translates to CASSLRSRAEAFF. This rearrangement joins TRBV12-3 or TRBV12-4 to TRBJ1-1, with D unclear. V shed 2 bases and J shed 6 bases, with 10 bases lying between them. The CDR3 is 13 amino acids.

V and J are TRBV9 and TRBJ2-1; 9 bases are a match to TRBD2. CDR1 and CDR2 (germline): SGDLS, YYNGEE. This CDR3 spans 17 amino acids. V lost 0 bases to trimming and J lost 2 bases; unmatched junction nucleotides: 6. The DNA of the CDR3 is TGTGCCAGCAGCGTAGCCCCTCTAGCGGGACCCTACAATGAGCAGTTCTTC. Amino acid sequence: CASSVAPLAGPYNEQFF.

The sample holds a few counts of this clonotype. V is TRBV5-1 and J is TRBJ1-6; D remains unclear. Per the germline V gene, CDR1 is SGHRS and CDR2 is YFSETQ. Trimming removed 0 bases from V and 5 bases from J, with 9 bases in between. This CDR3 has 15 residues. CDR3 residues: CASSLDQTDNSPLHF. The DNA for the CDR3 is TGCGCCAGCAGCTTGGACCAGACCGATAATTCACCCCTCCACTTT.

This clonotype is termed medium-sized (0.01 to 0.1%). As DNA, the CDR3 is TGTGCCTGGAACCCCAGGGGGTTTACGTATTACGAGCAGTACTTC. Protein sequence: CAWNPRGFTYYEQYF. This chain links TRBV30 with TRBJ2-7, with 7 bases aligning to TRBD1. CDR3 size: 15 residues. Losses at the gene ends were 4 bases for V and 4 bases for J; bases not matched to a gene: 13. Germline V lookup: CDR1 GTSNPN, CDR2 SVGIG (reference sequence).

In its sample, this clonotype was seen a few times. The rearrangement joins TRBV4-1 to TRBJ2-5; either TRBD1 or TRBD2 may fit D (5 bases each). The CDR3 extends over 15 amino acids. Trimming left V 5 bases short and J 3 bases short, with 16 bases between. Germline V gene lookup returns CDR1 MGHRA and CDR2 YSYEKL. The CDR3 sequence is CASSGRRGVEETQYF. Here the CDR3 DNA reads TGCGCCAGCAGCGGCAGGCGAGGGGTTGAAGAGACCCAGTACTTC.

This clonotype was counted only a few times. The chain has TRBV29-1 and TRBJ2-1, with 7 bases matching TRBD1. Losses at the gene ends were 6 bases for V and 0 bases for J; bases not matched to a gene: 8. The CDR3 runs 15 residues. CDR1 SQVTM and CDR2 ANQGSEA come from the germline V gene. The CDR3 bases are TGCAGCGTCCGAGGGACAGTTAGCTCCTACAATGAGCAGTTCTTC. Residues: CSVRGTVSSYNEQFF.

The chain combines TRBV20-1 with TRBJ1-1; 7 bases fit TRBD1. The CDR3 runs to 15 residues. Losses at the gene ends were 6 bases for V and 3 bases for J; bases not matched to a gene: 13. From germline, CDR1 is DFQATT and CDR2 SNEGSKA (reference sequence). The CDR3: CSARTPGTVDTEAFF. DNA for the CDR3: TGCAGTGCCCGAACCCCCGGGACAGTGGACACTGAAGCTTTCTTT.

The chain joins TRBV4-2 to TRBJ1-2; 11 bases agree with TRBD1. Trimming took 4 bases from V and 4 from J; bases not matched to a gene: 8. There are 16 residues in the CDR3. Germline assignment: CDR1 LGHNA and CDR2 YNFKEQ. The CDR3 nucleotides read TGTGCCAGCAGCCCCGGGACAGGGGGTCTCCGCTATGGCTACACCTTC. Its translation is CASSPGTGGLRYGYTF.

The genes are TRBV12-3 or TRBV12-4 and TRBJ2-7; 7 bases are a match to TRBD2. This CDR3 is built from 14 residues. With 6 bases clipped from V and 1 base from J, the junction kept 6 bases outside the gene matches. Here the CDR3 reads CASRPRRESYEQYF. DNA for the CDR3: TGTGCCAGCAGGCCCAGGCGGGAGTCCTACGAGCAGTACTTC.

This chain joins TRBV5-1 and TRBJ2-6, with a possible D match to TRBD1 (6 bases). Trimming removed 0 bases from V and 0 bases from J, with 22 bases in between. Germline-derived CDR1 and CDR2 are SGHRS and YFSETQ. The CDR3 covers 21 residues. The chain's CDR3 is CASSLDHSPQGLRSGANVLTF. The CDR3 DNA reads TGCGCCAGCAGCTTGGACCACAGCCCACAGGGATTACGCTCTGGGGCCAACGTCCTGACTTTC.

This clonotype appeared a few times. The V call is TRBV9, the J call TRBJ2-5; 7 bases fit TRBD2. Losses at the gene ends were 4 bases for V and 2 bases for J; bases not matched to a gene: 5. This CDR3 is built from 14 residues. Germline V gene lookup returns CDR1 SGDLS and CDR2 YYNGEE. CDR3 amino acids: CASSPRGYQETQYF. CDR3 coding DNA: TGTGCCAGCAGCCCGCGGGGGTATCAAGAGACCCAGTACTTC. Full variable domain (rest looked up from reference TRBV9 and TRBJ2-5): DSGVTQTPKHLITATGQRVTLRCSPRSGDLSVYWYQQSLDQGLQFLIQYYNGEERAKGNILERFSAQQFPDLHSELNLSSLELGDSALYFCASSPRGYQETQYFGPGTRLLVL.

CDR3 nucleotides: TGTGCCATCAGTTTCCAGAGGGGCTCCTACGAGCAGTACTTC. This gives the protein CAISFQRGSYEQYF. This rearrangement joins TRBV10-3 to TRBJ2-7; D tentatively reads TRBD1 or TRBD2 (5 bases each). V lost 5 bases, J lost 0 bases, and 11 bases lay in between. The CDR3 runs 14 residues. Germline V CDR1 and CDR2: ENHRY, SYGVKD.

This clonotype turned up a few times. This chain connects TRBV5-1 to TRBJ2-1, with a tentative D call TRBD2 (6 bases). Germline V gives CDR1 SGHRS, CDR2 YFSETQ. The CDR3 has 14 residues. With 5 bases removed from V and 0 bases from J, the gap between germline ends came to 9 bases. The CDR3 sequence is CASSVAVSYNEQFF. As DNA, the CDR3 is TGCGCCAGCAGTGTAGCGGTCTCCTACAATGAGCAGTTCTTC.

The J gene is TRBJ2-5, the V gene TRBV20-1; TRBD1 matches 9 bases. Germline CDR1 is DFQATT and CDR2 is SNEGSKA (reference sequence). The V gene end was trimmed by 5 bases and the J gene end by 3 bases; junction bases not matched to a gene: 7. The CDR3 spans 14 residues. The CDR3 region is CSAATGGFEETQYF. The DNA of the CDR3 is TGCAGTGCTGCGACAGGGGGTTTTGAAGAGACCCAGTACTTC.

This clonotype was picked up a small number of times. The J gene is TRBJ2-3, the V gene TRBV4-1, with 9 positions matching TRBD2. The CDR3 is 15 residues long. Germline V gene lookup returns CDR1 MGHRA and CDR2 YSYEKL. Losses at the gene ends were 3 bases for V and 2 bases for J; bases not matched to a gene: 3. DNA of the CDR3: TGCGCCAGCAGCCACTCTAGCGGGACCACAGATACGCAGTATTTT. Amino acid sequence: CASSHSSGTTDTQYF.

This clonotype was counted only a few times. The CDR3 protein is CASSVEGETQYF. DNA for the CDR3: TGTGCCAGCAGTGTTGAGGGAGAGACCCAGTACTTC. The chain joins TRBV2 to TRBJ2-5, with TRBD2 as a possible D gene (5 bases). CDR1 and CDR2 (germline): SNHLY, FYNNEI. CDR3 length: 12 amino acids. Trimming took off 4 bases at V and 4 bases at J, with 7 bases between the two ends.

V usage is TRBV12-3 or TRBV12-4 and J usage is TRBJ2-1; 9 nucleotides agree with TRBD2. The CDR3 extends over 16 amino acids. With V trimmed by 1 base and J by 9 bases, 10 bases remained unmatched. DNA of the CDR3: TGTGCCAGCAGTTTAGTTGAGAAGCGGGAGGCCCCTGAGCAGTTCTTC. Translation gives CASSLVEKREAPEQFF.

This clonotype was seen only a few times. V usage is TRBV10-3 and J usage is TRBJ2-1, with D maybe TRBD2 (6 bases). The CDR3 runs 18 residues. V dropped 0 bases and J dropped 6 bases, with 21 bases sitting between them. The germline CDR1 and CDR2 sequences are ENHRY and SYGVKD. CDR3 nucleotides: TGTGCCATCAGTGAGTCTACTCTCCGCGGGAAGGATTTCAATGAGCAGTTCTTC. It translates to CAISESTLRGKDFNEQFF.

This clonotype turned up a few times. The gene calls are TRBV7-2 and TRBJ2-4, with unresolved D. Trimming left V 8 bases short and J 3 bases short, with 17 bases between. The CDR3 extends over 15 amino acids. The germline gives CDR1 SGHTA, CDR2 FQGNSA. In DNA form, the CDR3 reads TGTGCCAGCGATCCCCGTCTAGTTGACAAAAACATTCAGTACTTC. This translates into CASDPRLVDKNIQYF.